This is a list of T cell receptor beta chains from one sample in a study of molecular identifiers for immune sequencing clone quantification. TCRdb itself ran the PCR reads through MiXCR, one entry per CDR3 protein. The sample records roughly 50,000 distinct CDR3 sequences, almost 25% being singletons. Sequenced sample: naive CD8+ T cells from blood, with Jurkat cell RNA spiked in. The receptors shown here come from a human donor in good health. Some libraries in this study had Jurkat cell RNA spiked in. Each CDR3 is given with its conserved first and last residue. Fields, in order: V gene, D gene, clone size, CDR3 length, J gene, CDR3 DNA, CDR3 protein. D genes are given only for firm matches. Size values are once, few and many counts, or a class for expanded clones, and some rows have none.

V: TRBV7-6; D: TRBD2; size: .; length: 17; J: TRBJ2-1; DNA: TGTGCCAGCAGCTTAGATAGTCCAGCGGGGGAGTTTAATGAGCAGTTCTTC; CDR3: CASSLDSPAGEFNEQFF
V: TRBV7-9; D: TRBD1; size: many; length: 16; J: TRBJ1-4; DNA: TGTGCCAGCAGCTACCCCCTCTGGGACAGTAATGAAAAACTGTTTTTT; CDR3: CASSYPLWDSNEKLFF
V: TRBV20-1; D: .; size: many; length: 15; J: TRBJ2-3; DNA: TGCAGTGCTAGAGGGTGGACGGAAGGCACAGATACGCAGTATTTT; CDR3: CSARGWTEGTDTQYF
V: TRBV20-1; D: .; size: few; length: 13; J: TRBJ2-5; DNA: TGCAGTGCTGGCTCAGGTATACAAGAGACCCAGTACTTC; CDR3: CSAGSGIQETQYF
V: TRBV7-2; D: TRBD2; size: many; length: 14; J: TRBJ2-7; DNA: TGTGCCAGCAGCCCAACCGGGACTAGCCACGAGCAGTACTTC; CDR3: CASSPTGTSHEQYF
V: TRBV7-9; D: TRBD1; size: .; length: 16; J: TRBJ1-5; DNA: TGTGCCGGCAGCTTGGGAGGACAGGGAAGCAATCAGCCCCAGCATTTT; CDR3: CAGSLGGQGSNQPQHF
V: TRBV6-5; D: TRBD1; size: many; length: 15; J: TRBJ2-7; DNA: TGTGCCAGCAGTCCTGGGACAGGGGCGGTCTACGAGCAGTACTTC; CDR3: CASSPGTGAVYEQYF
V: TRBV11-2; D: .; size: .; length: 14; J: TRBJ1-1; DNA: TGTGCCAGCAGCTTAAACCCCCAGACCACTGAAGCTTTCTTT; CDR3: CASSLNPQTTEAFF
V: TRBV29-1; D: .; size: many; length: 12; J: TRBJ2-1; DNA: TGCAGCGTTGGAATAGGGTACAATGAGCAGTTCTTC; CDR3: CSVGIGYNEQFF
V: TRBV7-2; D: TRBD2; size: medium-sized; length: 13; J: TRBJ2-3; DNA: TGTGCCAGCTCCGCTTCTAGCGGAGATACGCAGTATTTT; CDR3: CASSASSGDTQYF
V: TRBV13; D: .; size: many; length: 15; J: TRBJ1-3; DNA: TGTGCCAGCAGCTTAAAGGGAATATCGGGAAACACCATATATTTT; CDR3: CASSLKGISGNTIYF
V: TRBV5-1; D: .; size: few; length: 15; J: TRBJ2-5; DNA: TGCGCCAGCAGCTTGGGGACGGTTGGGCGAGAGACCCAGTACTTC; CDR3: CASSLGTVGRETQYF
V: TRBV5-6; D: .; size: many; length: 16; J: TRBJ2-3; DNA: TGTGCCAGCAGCCATACCGGGTCTCAACCGCGAGATACGCAGTATTTT; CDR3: CASSHTGSQPRDTQYF
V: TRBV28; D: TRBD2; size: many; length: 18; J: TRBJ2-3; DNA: TGTGCCAGCAGTTTAGTTAAGACTAGCGGGATGCTTGCAGATACGCAGTATTTT; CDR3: CASSLVKTSGMLADTQYF
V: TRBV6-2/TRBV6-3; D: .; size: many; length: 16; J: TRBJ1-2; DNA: TGTGCCAGCAGTTACCTTCGCCGGGAGGACTACTATGGCTACACCTTC; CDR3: CASSYLRREDYYGYTF
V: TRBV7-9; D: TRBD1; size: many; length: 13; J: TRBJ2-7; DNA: TGTGCCAGCAGCTCGACAGGGTCCGACGAGCAGTACTTC; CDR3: CASSSTGSDEQYF
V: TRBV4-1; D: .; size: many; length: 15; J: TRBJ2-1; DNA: TGCGCCAGCAGCGCCGGCGGCAGGGCTGGCGATGAGCAGTTCTTC; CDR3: CASSAGGRAGDEQFF
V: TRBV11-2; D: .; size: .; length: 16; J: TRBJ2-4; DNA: TGTGCCAGCAGCTTAACACAGGGCTCGGCCAAAAACATTCAGTACTTC; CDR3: CASSLTQGSAKNIQYF
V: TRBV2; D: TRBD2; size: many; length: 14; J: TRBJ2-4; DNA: TGTGCCAGCAGTGAGACTAGCGGGAGTTTCATTCAGTACTTC; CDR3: CASSETSGSFIQYF
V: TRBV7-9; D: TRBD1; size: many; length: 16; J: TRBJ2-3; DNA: TGTGCCAGCAGCCCACGCCCGGGGACAGGGACAGATACGCAGTATTTT; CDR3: CASSPRPGTGTDTQYF
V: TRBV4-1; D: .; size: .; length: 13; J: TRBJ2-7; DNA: TGCGCCAGCAGCCCTGGACAGCAATACGAGCAGTACTTC; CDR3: CASSPGQQYEQYF
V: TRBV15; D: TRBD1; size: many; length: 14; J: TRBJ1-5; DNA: TGTGCCACCAGCACTGATTACAGGGGCCAGCCCCAGCATTTT; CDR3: CATSTDYRGQPQHF
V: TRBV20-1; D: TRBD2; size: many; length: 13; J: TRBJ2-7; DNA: TGCAGTGCTAGAGTACTAGCGGGAGACGAGCAGTACTTC; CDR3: CSARVLAGDEQYF
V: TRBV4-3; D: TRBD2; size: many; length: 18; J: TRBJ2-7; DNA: TGCGCCAGCAGCCAAGATTCGAGCGGGAGGGCCGGAACGTACGAGCAGTACTTC; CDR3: CASSQDSSGRAGTYEQYF
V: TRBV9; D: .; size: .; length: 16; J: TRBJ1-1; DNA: TGTGCCAGCAGCGTGCCGGGTCCATCGGGTCGGGCTGAAGCTTTCTTT; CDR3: CASSVPGPSGRAEAFF
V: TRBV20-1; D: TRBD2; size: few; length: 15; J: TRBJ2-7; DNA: TGCAGTGCCGAGCTAGCGGGAGGGTCCGGGCCCGAGCAGTACTTC; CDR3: CSAELAGGSGPEQYF
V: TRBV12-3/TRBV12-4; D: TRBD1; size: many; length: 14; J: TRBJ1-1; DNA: TGTGCCAGCAGTTCGGACAGGGTGGCCACTGAAGCTTTCTTT; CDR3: CASSSDRVATEAFF
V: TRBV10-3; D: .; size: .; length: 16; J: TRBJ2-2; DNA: TGTGCCACCAGTGAGACGGACAGTATGAACACCGGGGAGCTGTTTTTT; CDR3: CATSETDSMNTGELFF
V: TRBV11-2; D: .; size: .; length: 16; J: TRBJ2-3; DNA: TGTGCCAGCAGCCCCACCCCAGGGGATAGCACAGATACGCAGTATTTT; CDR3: CASSPTPGDSTDTQYF
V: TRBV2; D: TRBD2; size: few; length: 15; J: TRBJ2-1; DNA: TGTGCCAGCAGTGGTGGACTAGCGGTCTACAATGAGCAGTTCTTC; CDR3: CASSGGLAVYNEQFF
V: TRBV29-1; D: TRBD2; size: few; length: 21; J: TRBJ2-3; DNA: TGCAGCGTTGAAGTGGCGACCTTTGGTAGCGGGATCATGTCATTGGCAGATACGCAGTATTTT; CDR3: CSVEVATFGSGIMSLADTQYF
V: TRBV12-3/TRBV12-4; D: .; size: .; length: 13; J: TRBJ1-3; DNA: TGTGCAAGCAGTCCAATTTCTGGAAATACGCTCTATTTT; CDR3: CASSPISGNTLYF
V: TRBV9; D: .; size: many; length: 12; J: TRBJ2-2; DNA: TGTGCCAGCAGCCCAAACACCGGGGAGCTGTTTTTT; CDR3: CASSPNTGELFF
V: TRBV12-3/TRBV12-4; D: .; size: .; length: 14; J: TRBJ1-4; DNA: TGTGCCAGCAGTCTGTCGGACACTAATGAAAAACTGTTTTTT; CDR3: CASSLSDTNEKLFF